The 9 T cell receptor beta chains below come from one sample, sequenced in a study of T cell responses to AZD1222 COVID-19 vaccine. The table came from immunoSEQ multiplex PCR; TCRdb's copy has only in-frame clones and leaves some out. The top ten hold 4.5% of the sample, which has about 94,000 clones, roughly 85% seen once. This sample comprised peripheral blood, obtained 28 days after the second AZD1222 dose. The receptors derive from an adult who received the AZD1222 COVID-19 vaccine.

This chain uses TRBV7-8 with TRBJ2-1, with 13 bases identical to TRBD2. Germline CDR1 reads SGHVS; CDR2 reads FQNEAQ. Trimming at V came to 5 bases and at J to 8 bases, leaving 9 bases not matched to a gene. The CDR3 totals 16 residues. The CDR3 here is CASSPQTSGGWDEQFF. CDR3 DNA sequence: TGTGCCAGCAGCCCGCAGACTAGCGGGGGGTGGGATGAGCAGTTCTTC.

This clone was picked up one time. The genes are TRBV7-3 and TRBJ2-1; TRBD2 aligns across 9 bases. V trimming: 5 bases; J trimming: 14 bases; junction bases outside the gene matches: 25. The CDR3 covers 18 residues. Germline CDR1 is SGHTA and CDR2 is FQGTGA. DNA for the CDR3: TGTGCCAGCAGCCCCCATCCCCTTGGGACTAGCAGTACTAGGGATAAGTTCTTC. It yields the protein CASSPHPLGTSSTRDKFF.

V gene TRBV5-1 combines with J gene TRBJ1-5, with unresolved D. The CDR3 sequence is 13 residues long. Trimming removed 1 base from V and 0 bases from J, with 2 bases in between. The germline CDR1 and CDR2 sequences are SGHRS and YFSETQ. Here the CDR3 reads CASSLHSNQPQHF. CDR3 DNA sequence: TGCGCCAGCAGCTTGCATAGCAATCAGCCCCAGCATTTT. The variable domain in full, completed from reference TRBV5-1 and TRBJ1-5, reads KAGVTQTPRYLIKTRGQQVTLSCSPISGHRSVSWYQQTPGQGLQFLFEYFSETQRNKGNFPGRFSGRQFSNSRSEMNVSTLELGDSALYLCASSLHSNQPQHFGDGTRLSIL.

The chain has TRBV5-1 and TRBJ1-1; 7 bases align to TRBD1. Germline V gives CDR1 SGHRS, CDR2 YFSETQ. The CDR3 length is 15 residues. Germline trimming cut 5 bases from V and 5 bases from J; bases unmatched to any gene: 12. The chain's CDR3 is CASRLNGQVETEAFF. The CDR3 DNA sequence: TGCGCCAGCAGACTGAACGGACAGGTTGAGACTGAAGCTTTCTTT.

The V call is TRBV21-1, the J call TRBJ1-3; TRBD1, the D gene given by the table, was not confirmed from the DNA. TRBV21-1 has pseudogene status. This CDR3 comprises 18 residues. Here the CDR3 reads CASSKKEARGPFGNTIYF. CDR3 in DNA: TGTGCCAGCAGCAAAAAGGAGGCCAGGGGGCCCTTCGGAAACACCATATATTTT.

V and J are TRBV5-4 and TRBJ1-2, with D tentatively TRBD1 (5 bases). The CDR3 extends over 15 amino acids. CDR1 and CDR2 (germline): SGHNT, YYREEE (reference sequence). V shed 7 bases and J shed 2 bases, with 18 bases lying between them. CDR3 in DNA: TGTGCCAGCTGCCTTTCCGGGACGGGGAACTATGGCTACACCTTC. Translating gives CASCLSGTGNYGYTF. The full variable domain, with the rest looked up from reference TRBV5-4 and TRBJ1-2, is ETGVTQSPTHLIKTRGQQVTLRCSSQSGHNTVSWYQQALGQGPQFIFQYYREEENGRGNFPPRFSGLQFPNYSSELNVNALELDDSALYLCASCLSGTGNYGYTFGSGTRLTVV.

This chain links TRBV7-9 with TRBJ1-2; TRBD1 is a possible D gene (5 bases). Germline V CDR1 and CDR2: SEHNR, FQNEAQ (reference sequence). Between the trimmed V and J ends, which lost 5 bases and 8 bases, there was a span of 18 bases. This CDR3 spans 14 amino acids. The CDR3 sequence: CASSPEGREQGYTF. The CDR3 DNA sequence: TGTGCCAGCAGCCCCGAGGGCAGGGAGCAAGGCTACACCTTC.

This clone turned up a few times. The rearrangement joins TRBV30 to TRBJ2-1; D may be TRBD2 (5 bases). The CDR3 extends over 13 amino acids. In germline, CDR1 is GTSNPN, CDR2 SVGIG (reference sequence). V was clipped by 0 bases and J by 7 bases, with 10 bases between them. CDR3 sequence reads: CAWSVPRLNEQFF. CDR3 DNA sequence: TGTGCCTGGAGTGTACCCCGACTAAATGAGCAGTTCTTC.

The V and J genes are TRBV6-5 and TRBJ2-3; D might be TRBD2 (5 bases). This CDR3 is 14 amino acids long. CDR1 is MNHEY, CDR2 SVGAGI, per germline. Trimming shortened V by 6 bases and J by 4 bases, and 14 bases separated the two germline ends. The CDR3 region is CASSIRTLPDTQYF. The CDR3 region has the DNA TGTGCCAGCAGCATCCGGACTCTACCAGATACGCAGTATTTT.